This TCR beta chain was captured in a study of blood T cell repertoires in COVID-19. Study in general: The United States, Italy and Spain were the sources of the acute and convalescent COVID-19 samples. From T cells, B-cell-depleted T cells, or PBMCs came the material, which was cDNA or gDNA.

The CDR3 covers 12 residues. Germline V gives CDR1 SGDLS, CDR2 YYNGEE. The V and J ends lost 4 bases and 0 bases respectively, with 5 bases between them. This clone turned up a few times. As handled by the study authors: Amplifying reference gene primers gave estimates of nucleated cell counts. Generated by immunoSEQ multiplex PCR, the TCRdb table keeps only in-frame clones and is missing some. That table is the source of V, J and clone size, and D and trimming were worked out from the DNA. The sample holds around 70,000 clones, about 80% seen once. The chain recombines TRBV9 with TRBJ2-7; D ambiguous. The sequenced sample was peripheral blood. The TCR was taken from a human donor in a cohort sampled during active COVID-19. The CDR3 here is CASSKSSYEQYV. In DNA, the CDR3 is TGTGCCAGCAGCAAGAGCTCCTACGAGCAGTACGTC.